This T cell receptor beta chain came from a study of immune heterogeneity within non-small cell lung tumors. Study summary: In total, the tumors were 4 squamous cell carcinomas, about ten non-squamous carcinomas and 1 not otherwise specified. Findings and limits, study-wide: Between one patient and another, high-frequency T-cell receptor beta clonotypes were largely distinct. While identical dominant CDR3 beta clonotypes recurred across tumor sites within a patient, high-frequency clones unique to individual sites also appeared.

Notes on this clonotype: Antigen unknown.

The template for each sample was approximately 0.65 ug of genomic DNA, which had been extracted from bulk tumor tissue. Primary tumors were biopsied several times each, far apart, intraoperatively. Untreated, newly diagnosed non-small cell lung cancer patients underwent curative surgery. Surgery with curative intent was being performed on the donors, who were newly diagnosed non-small cell lung cancer patients. Per the germline V gene, CDR1 is MDHEN and CDR2 is SYDVKM. J lost 6 bases, V lost 3 bases, and 12 bases had no gene match. The CDR3 sequence is 16 residues long. A first 10-cycle multiplex round used 32 V-gene and 13 J-gene primers on TCR beta CDR3. TCRdb processed the multiplex PCR reads anew with MiXCR; each CDR3 protein has one entry. The sample shows more than 9,000 distinct CDR3 sequences, 25% to 35% of them seen only once.

Sequenced: lung tumor tissue. The chain recombines TRBV28 with TRBJ2-7; TRBD1 matches at 9 bases. The TCR comes from a woman aged 60-70 years with non-small cell lung cancer. CDR3: CASSFDPGTGYFEQYF. In DNA form, the CDR3 reads TGTGCCAGCAGTTTCGACCCCGGGACAGGGTACTTCGAGCAGTACTTC.